One and the same sample provided the 5 T cell receptor beta chains below, sequenced in a study of EBV T-cell therapy then PD-1 blockade in nasopharyngeal carcinoma. Specified treatment: AdE1-LMPpoly-expanded autologous EBV-specific T-cell therapy followed by anti-PD-1 nivolumab. Data came from immunoSEQ multiplex PCR; TCRdb stores just in-frame clones and leaves some out. Among about 17,000 clones, around 80% were seen once, and the ten largest hold less than 30%. Their antigens remain unidentified. Sequencing was performed on CD8+ T cells from blood, taken at day 0 from a patient whose treatment included autologous EBV-specific T cells and nivolumab. These receptors were obtained from a man in his forties or fifties with nasopharyngeal carcinoma.

The chain couples TRBV28 to TRBJ1-1; 8 bases are a match to TRBD1. V shed 3 bases, J shed 5 bases, and the junction held 17 bases outside the gene matches. CDR1 MDHEN and CDR2 SYDVKM come from the germline V gene. The CDR3 covers 18 residues. The DNA for the CDR3 is TGTGCCAGCAGTTTTTTAGACCTCGCCAGGACAGGGAGTACTGAAGCTTTCTTT. It encodes CASSFLDLARTGSTEAFF. The whole variable domain, remainder taken from reference TRBV28 and TRBJ1-1, is DVKVTQSSRYLVKRTGEKVFLECVQDMDHENMFWYRQDPGLGLRLIYFSYDVKMKEKGDIPEGYSVSREKKERFSLILESASTNQTSMYLCASSFLDLARTGSTEAFFGQGTRLTVV.

The genes are TRBV6-4 and TRBJ2-1, with 7 bases that match TRBD2. Germline V CDR1 and CDR2: MRHNA, SNTAGT. The V segment lost 5 bases and the J segment 5 bases; nucleotides outside the gene matches: 9. The CDR3 covers 15 residues. DNA for the CDR3: TGTGCCAGCAGTTTGGAGGCCGGGGGGAACAATGAGCAGTTCTTC. Its translation: CASSLEAGGNNEQFF.

V is TRBV6-4 and J is TRBJ2-3; 8 positions match TRBD2. CDR1 is MRHNA, CDR2 SNTAGT, per germline. The CDR3 length is 14 residues. V dropped 3 bases and J dropped 1; count of bases not matched to a gene: 0. In nucleotides, the CDR3 is TGTGCCAGCAGTGAACTAGCGGGCACAGATACGCAGTATTTT. This sequence encodes CASSELAGTDTQYF.

V is TRBV29-1 and J is TRBJ2-1, with TRBD2 matching over 7 bases. Per the germline V gene, CDR1 is SQVTM and CDR2 is ANQGSEA. V lost 4 bases to trimming and J lost 9 bases; unmatched junction nucleotides: 3. The CDR3 covers 11 residues. The CDR3 is CSVGTRGEQFF. In DNA, the CDR3 is TGCAGCGTTGGGACTAGGGGTGAGCAGTTCTTC.

This clone was seen only a few times. V gene TRBV7-9 combines with J gene TRBJ1-4; D gene unclear. CDR1 and CDR2 (germline): SEHNR, FQNEAQ (reference sequence). The CDR3 is 12 amino acids. V was trimmed by 5 bases and J by 8 bases, leaving 9 bases between them. CDR3 sequence (DNA): TGTGCCAGCAGCACACTAGGGGAAAAACTGTTTTTT. Translation gives CASSTLGEKLFF.